The present T cell receptor beta chain was sequenced within a study of cytomegalovirus exposure and HLA in healthy donors. The PCR made use of 60 Vbeta and 13 Jbeta primers. Libraries were prepared by immunoSEQ multiplex PCR; TCRdb keeps only in-frame clonotypes and omits some of them. The table records around 170,000 clones, roughly three quarters of them present only once. In germline, CDR1 is MNHNY, CDR2 SVGAGI (reference sequence). The CDR3 spans 15 residues. V was cut by 2 bases and J by 7 bases, with 15 bases left in between. Concerning this clone: The antigen is not known.

Study-level results: The CMV antigen specificity of three CMV-associated chains was confirmed through in vitro analysis. Analyses of presence/absence relied on an assumption of roughly uniform sequencing depth across donors. The authors reported that TCR beta sequences could predict HLA-A and HLA-B alleles. These predictions were accurate for most subjects in the first cohort. Within a later analysis, the majority of CMV-associated TCR beta chains appeared HLA-restricted.

The V gene is TRBV6-6, the J gene TRBJ2-1; a weak D match, TRBD1 (6 bases). Input material: PBMCs. The clonotype comes from a woman aged 45 to 65 in good health and CMV-seropositive. CDR3 sequence reads: CASSYNRQVGNEQFF. Written as DNA, the CDR3 is TGTGCCAGCAGTTACAATAGACAGGTCGGGAATGAGCAGTTCTTC.